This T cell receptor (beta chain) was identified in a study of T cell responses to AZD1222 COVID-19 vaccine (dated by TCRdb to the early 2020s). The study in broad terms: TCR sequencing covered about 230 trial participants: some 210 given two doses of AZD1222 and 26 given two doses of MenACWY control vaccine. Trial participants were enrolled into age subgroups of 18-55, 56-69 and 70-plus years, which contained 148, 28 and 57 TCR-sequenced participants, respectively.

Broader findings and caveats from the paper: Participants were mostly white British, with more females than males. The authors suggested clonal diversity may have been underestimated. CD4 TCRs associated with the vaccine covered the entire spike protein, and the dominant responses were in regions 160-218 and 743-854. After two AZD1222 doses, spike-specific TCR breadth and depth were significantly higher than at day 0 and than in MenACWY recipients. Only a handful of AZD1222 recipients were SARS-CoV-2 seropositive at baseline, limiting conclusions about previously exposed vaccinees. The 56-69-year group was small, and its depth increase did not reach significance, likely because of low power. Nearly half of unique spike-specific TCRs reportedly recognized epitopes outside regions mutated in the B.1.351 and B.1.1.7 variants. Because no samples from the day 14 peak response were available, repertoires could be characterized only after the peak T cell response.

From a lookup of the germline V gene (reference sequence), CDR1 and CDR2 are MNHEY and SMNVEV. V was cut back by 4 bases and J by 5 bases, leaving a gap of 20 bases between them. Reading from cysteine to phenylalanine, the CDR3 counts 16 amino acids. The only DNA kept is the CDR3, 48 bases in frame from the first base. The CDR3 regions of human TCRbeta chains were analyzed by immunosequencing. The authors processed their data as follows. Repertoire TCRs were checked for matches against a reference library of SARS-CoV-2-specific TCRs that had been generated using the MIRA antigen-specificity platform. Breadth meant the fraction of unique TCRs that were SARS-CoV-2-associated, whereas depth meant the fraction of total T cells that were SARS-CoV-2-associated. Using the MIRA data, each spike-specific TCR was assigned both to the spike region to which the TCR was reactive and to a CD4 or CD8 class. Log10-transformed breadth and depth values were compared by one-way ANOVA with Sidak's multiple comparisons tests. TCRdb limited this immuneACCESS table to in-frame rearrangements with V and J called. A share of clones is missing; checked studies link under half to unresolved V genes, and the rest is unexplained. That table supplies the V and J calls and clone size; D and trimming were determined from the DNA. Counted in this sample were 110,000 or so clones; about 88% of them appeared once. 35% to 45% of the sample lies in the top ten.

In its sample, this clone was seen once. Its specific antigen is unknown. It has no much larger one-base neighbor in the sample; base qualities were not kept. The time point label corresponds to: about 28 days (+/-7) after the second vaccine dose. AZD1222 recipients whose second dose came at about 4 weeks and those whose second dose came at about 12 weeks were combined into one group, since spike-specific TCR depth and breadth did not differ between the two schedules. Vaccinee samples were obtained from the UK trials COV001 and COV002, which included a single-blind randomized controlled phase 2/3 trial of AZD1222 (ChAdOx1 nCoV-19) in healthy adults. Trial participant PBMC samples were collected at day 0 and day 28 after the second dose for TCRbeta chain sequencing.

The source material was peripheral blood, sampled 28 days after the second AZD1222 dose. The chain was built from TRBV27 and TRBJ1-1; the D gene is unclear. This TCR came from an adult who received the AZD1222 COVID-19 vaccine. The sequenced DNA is TGTGCCAGCAGTTCCACTTGGAGGCGCGGGGTAACTGAAGCTTTCTTT. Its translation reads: CASSSTWRRGVTEAFF.